The source of this T cell receptor beta chain is a study of blood T cell repertoires in COVID-19. In the study overall: Researchers got acute and convalescent COVID-19 samples from the United States, Italy and Spain.

Trimming cost V 7 bases and J 0 bases, with 14 bases left between them. Germline values: CDR1 MGHDK, CDR2 SYGVNS. The CDR3 has 15 amino acids. How the authors handled the data: The assay estimated nucleated cells by amplifying reference gene primers. The method was immunoSEQ multiplex PCR; TCRdb's version includes in-frame clones alone and lacks a portion of them. That table supplies the V and J calls and clone size; D and trimming were determined from the DNA. The table shows roughly 250,000 clones, with approximately 86% occurring only once. The clonotype originates from a human donor with COVID-19, enrolled during active disease. The donor label of this sample is uncertain. This chain connects TRBV25-1 to TRBJ2-3, with D possibly matching TRBD2 (6 bases). Sequencing was done on a sample of peripheral blood. The DNA for the CDR3 is TGTGCCAGCAAGACCGGTGCGGGGAGCACAGATACGCAGTATTTT. It codes for CASKTGAGSTDTQYF. The full variable domain, its missing parts supplied by reference TRBV25-1 and TRBJ2-3, is EADIYQTPRYLVIGTGKKITLECSQTMGHDKMYWYQQDPGMELHLIHYSYGVNSTEKGDLSSESTVSRIRTEHFPLTLESARPSHTSQYLCASKTGAGSTDTQYFGPGTRLTVL.